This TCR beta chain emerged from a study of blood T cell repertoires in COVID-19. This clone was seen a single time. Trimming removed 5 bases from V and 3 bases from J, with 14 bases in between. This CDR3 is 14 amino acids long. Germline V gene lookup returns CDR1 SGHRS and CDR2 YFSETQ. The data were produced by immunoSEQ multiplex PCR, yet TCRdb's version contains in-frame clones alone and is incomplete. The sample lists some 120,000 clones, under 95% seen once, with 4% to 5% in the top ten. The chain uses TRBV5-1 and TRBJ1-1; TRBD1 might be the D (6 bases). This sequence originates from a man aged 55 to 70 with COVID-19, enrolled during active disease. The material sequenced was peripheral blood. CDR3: CASSSSGHYTEAFF. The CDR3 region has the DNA TGCGCCAGCAGTTCCTCGGGACACTACACTGAAGCTTTCTTT. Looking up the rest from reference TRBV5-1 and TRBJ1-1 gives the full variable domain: KAGVTQTPRYLIKTRGQQVTLSCSPISGHRSVSWYQQTPGQGLQFLFEYFSETQRNKGNFPGRFSGRQFSNSRSEMNVSTLELGDSALYLCASSSSGHYTEAFFGQGTRLTVV.